The 13 T cell receptor beta chains given below trace back to one sample, sequenced in a study of CD8+ T cells in alopecia areata. Sequencing used cDNA as its template, made by extracting RNA and reverse transcribing it. Clones were read by immunoSEQ multiplex PCR, and TCRdb kept only the in-frame ones, dropping some. In the table there are approximately 200,000 clones, 55% to 70% of which are singletons. Treatment meaning: oral pan-JAK inhibitor, 5-10 mg twice daily. The sample consisted of CD4+ T cells sorted from blood, taken at week 4, from a patient treated with tofacitinib. The receptor set was obtained from a human donor with alopecia areata.

The chain employs TRBV28 and TRBJ2-5; TRBD2 matches at 10 bases. The germline CDR1 and CDR2 sequences are MDHEN and SYDVKM. Trimming took 5 bases from V and 13 from J; bases not matched to a gene: 13. This CDR3 comprises 14 residues. The CDR3 loop reads CASSRGTTSGPPYF. The CDR3 nucleotides read TGTGCCAGCAGTCGGGGGACGACTAGCGGGCCCCCGTACTTC.

This clone appeared a few times. This chain links TRBV28 with TRBJ1-1; weak D call: TRBD1 (5 bases). The V and J ends lost 3 bases and 5 bases respectively, with 7 bases between them. Looked up from germline, CDR1 is MDHEN and CDR2 is SYDVKM. The CDR3 has 12 amino acids. The DNA for the CDR3 is TGTGCCAGCAGTTTTGGGGCTACTGAAGCTTTCTTT. This sequence encodes CASSFGATEAFF.

The chain recombines TRBV5-1 with TRBJ2-7; 9 nucleotides agree with TRBD1. CDR1 is SGHRS, CDR2 YFSETQ, per germline. The J segment lost 5 bases and the V segment lost 4 bases, leaving 7 bases of the junction unmatched. The length of the CDR3 is 14 residues. Here the CDR3 reads CASSPGTGHDEQYF. The CDR3 bases are TGCGCCAGCAGCCCGGGGACAGGGCACGACGAGCAGTACTTC. Drawing the rest from reference TRBV5-1 and TRBJ2-7, the complete variable domain is KAGVTQTPRYLIKTRGQQVTLSCSPISGHRSVSWYQQTPGQGLQFLFEYFSETQRNKGNFPGRFSGRQFSNSRSEMNVSTLELGDSALYLCASSPGTGHDEQYFGPGTRLTVT.

This chain connects TRBV4-2 to TRBJ2-7, with a tentative D call TRBD2 (6 bases). The V gene's germline CDR1 is LGHNA and CDR2 YNFKEQ. This CDR3 spans 14 amino acids. V was cut by 0 bases and J by 4 bases, with 10 bases left in between. The CDR3 DNA follows: TGTGCCAGCAGCCAAGATCTAGCGACTTACGAGCAGTACTTC. It codes for CASSQDLATYEQYF.

The chain employs TRBV11-1 and TRBJ1-1; TRBD1 might be the D (5 bases). The V end was cut by 5 bases, the J end by 2 bases, with 15 bases between. CDR3 size: 15 residues. Germline loops: CDR1 SGHAT, CDR2 FQDESV (reference sequence). The CDR3 region is CASSLRDGGNTEAFF. The CDR3, as DNA: TGTGCCAGCAGCCTCAGGGACGGGGGTAACACTGAAGCTTTCTTT. The complete variable domain, with remaining parts taken from reference TRBV11-1 and TRBJ1-1, reads EAEVAQSPRYKITEKSQAVAFWCDPISGHATLYWYRQILGQGPELLVQFQDESVVDDSQLPKDRFSAERLKGVDSTLKIQPAELGDSAMYLCASSLRDGGNTEAFFGQGTRLTVV.

CDR3 loop: CASSLMVAGGETQYF. The CDR3 coding sequence is TGTGCCAGCAGCTTGATGGTAGCGGGGGGTGAGACCCAGTACTTC. The chain links TRBV5-4 to TRBJ2-5, with 10 bases aligning to TRBD2. CDR1 and CDR2 (germline): SGHNT, YYREEE (reference sequence). The V gene end was trimmed by 1 base and the J gene end by 5 bases; junction bases not matched to a gene: 5. The CDR3 length is 15 residues.

The chain couples TRBV30 to TRBJ1-1; 7 bases map to TRBD1. Germline V gene lookup returns CDR1 GTSNPN and CDR2 SVGIG (reference sequence). V shed 2 bases, J shed 11 bases, and the junction held 5 bases outside the gene matches. The CDR3 contains 11 residues. The CDR3 nucleotides read TGTGCCTGGAGTCCGAACAGGGGTGCTTTCTTT. It is translated as CAWSPNRGAFF.

The V and J genes are TRBV6-5 and TRBJ1-2, with unresolved D. The germline V gene encodes CDR1 MNHEY and CDR2 SVGAGI. There are 13 residues in the CDR3. Deletions cut 5 bases from V and 4 bases from J, with 11 bases between. The CDR3 DNA sequence: TGTGCCAGCAGTCCCCCCGGAGGCTATGGCTACACCTTC. As protein: CASSPPGGYGYTF.

This chain links TRBV9 with TRBJ2-1; D unresolved. Germline V lookup: CDR1 SGDLS, CDR2 YYNGEE. The CDR3 runs 13 residues. Trimming cost V 0 bases and J 5 bases, with 6 bases left between them. The DNA for the CDR3 is TGTGCCAGCAGCGTAGCCGGCGACAATGAGCAGTTCTTC. It encodes CASSVAGDNEQFF.

J is TRBJ2-3 and V is TRBV30, with D tentatively TRBD1 (6 bases). This CDR3 has 20 amino acids. Looked up from germline, CDR1 is GTSNPN and CDR2 is SVGIG (reference sequence). The V end was cut by 0 bases, the J end by 0 bases, with 25 bases between. The CDR3, as DNA: TGTGCCTGGAGTGTAGCGACGGTCAGGGGCTTAAGAGGGAGCACAGATACGCAGTATTTT. Translated, it gives CAWSVATVRGLRGSTDTQYF.

The J gene is TRBJ1-6, the V gene TRBV11-1, with 10 nucleotides matching TRBD1. V trimming: 5 bases; J trimming: 7 bases; junction bases outside the gene matches: 2. The CDR3 spans 14 residues. CDR1 and CDR2 (germline): SGHAT, FQDESV (reference sequence). The CDR3 nucleotides are TGTGCCAGCAGCCGGGACAGGGGAAATTCACCCCTCCACTTT. It encodes CASSRDRGNSPLHF.

This rearrangement joins TRBV27 to TRBJ1-2; TRBD1 matches at 7 bases. The CDR3 is made up of 13 amino acids. J lost 4 bases, V lost 6 bases, and 5 bases had no gene match. Per the germline V gene, CDR1 is MNHEY and CDR2 is SMNVEV (reference sequence). The CDR3 sequence: CASSRGGTYGYTF. The DNA for the CDR3 is TGTGCCAGCAGCCGAGGGGGCACCTATGGCTACACCTTC.

With regard to this clone: A junction boundary mismatches the germline segment, possibly from a read error. In nucleotides, the CDR3 is TGTGCCAGCAGCCGGGCGACCCCGGACTTC. Amino acids: CASSRATPDF. This chain links TRBV7-9 with TRBJ2-5, with D unclear. This CDR3 contains 10 residues. Germline assignment: CDR1 SEHNR and CDR2 FQNEAQ (reference sequence).